These T cell receptor beta chains were read from a single sample in a study of neurological immune-mediated disorders. One entry per CDR3 protein, called by TCRdb with MiXCR from the 5' RACE reads. The sample has 50,000 to 70,000 distinct CDR3 sequences; less than 5.5% are singletons. The sequencing sample was made of PBMCs. The source is a young man with multiple sclerosis. The CDR3 runs from the conserved cysteine through the conserved F or W. Fields, in order: J gene, clone size, V gene, CDR3 protein. Clone size is stated in some rows and not others, as once, few, many or a class when expanded.

J: TRBJ1-2
size: many
V: TRBV20-1
CDR3: CSAPDGLSLSHGYTF

J: TRBJ1-3
size: few
V: TRBV18
CDR3: CASSPTEGSGNTIYF

J: TRBJ1-2
size: many
V: TRBV4-1
CDR3: CASSLGQGASWSGYTF

J: TRBJ1-1
size: many
V: TRBV2
CDR3: CASSVQGATSTEAFF

J: TRBJ2-5
size: many
V: TRBV5-1
CDR3: CASSPGGMETQYF

J: TRBJ2-1
size: many
V: TRBV5-1
CDR3: CASSSRISGGLSYNEQFF

J: TRBJ2-1
size: few
V: TRBV7-2
CDR3: CASSSRGLAGNEQFF

J: TRBJ1-4
size: .
V: TRBV12-3/TRBV12-4
CDR3: CASSDNRSAKLFF

J: TRBJ1-1
size: many
V: TRBV5-5
CDR3: CASSLIGNTEAFF

J: TRBJ2-3
size: few
V: TRBV5-1
CDR3: CATRKPSTDTQYF

J: TRBJ1-2
size: .
V: TRBV20-1
CDR3: CSARDGVQAGVTNYGYTF

J: TRBJ1-1
size: many
V: TRBV10-3
CDR3: CAIRSRGAAEAFF

J: TRBJ1-1
size: many
V: TRBV20-1
CDR3: CSCRGGGQGASEAFF

J: TRBJ1-2
size: many
V: TRBV29-1
CDR3: CSVETANYGYTF

J: TRBJ1-4
size: .
V: TRBV29-1
CDR3: CSARAVTNEKLFF

J: TRBJ1-6
size: .
V: TRBV28
CDR3: CASSLATGNFGPLLGPLHF

J: TRBJ2-1
size: .
V: TRBV20-1
CDR3: CSARDLGQGDNEQFF

J: TRBJ2-2
size: few
V: TRBV6-2/TRBV6-3
CDR3: CASRVFGLNTGELFF

J: TRBJ1-2
size: .
V: TRBV5-1
CDR3: CASSPPPLQGAIFNGYTF

J: TRBJ2-7
size: many
V: TRBV4-1
CDR3: CASSQDPLRDRGNEQYF

J: TRBJ2-6
size: few
V: TRBV7-8
CDR3: CASSLRDRGLLGGANVLTF

J: TRBJ1-4
size: many
V: TRBV7-9
CDR3: CASSFHSQEKLFF